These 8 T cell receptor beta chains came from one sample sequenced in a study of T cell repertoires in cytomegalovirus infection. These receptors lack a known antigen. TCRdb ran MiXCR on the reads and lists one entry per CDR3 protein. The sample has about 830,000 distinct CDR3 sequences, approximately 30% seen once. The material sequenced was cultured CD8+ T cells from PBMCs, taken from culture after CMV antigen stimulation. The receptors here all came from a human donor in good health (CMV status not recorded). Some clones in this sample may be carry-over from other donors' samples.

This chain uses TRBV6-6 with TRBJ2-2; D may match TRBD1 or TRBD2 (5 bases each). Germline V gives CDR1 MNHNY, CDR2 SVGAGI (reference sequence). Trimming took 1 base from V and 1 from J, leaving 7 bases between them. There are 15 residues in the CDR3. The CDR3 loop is CASSYWGLNTGELFF. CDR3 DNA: TGTGCCAGCAGTTACTGGGGGTTGAACACCGGGGAGCTGTTTTTT.

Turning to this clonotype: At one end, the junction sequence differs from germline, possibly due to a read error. Here the CDR3 DNA reads TGTGTCAGCTCACGGGACGGAACGAACACCGGGGAGCTGTTTTTT. As protein: CVSSRDGTNTGELFF. The chain has TRBV18 and TRBJ2-2; either TRBD1 or TRBD2 may supply D (5 bases each). Germline CDR1 KGHSH, CDR2 LQKENI. CDR3 size: 15 residues.

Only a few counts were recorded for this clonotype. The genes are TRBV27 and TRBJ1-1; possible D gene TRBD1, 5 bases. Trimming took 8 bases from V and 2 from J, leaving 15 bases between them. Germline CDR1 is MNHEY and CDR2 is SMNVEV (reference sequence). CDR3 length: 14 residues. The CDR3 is CASLPSGHNTEAFF. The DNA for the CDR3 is TGTGCCAGCCTACCTTCGGGGCACAACACTGAAGCTTTCTTT.

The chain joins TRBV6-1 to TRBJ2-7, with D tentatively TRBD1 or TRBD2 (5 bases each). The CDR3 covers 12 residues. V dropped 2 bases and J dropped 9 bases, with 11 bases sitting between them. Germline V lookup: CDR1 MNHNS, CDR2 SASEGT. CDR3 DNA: TGTGCCAGCAGTGAATCCTGGGGGTGGCAGTACTTC. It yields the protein CASSESWGWQYF.

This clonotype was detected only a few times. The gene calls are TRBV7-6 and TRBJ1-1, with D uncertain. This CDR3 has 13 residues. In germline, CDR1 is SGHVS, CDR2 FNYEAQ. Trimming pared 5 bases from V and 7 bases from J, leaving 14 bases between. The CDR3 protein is CASSAERAVEAFF. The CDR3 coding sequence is TGTGCCAGCAGCGCAGAGAGGGCCGTTGAAGCTTTCTTT.

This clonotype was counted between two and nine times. This chain's CDR3 is CASSPRGGPEAFF. The CDR3, as DNA: TGTGCCAGCAGCCCCCGGGGGGGGCCTGAAGCTTTCTTT. The gene calls are TRBV7-4 and TRBJ1-1; the D gene is possibly TRBD1 (6 bases). The ends were cut back, 5 bases at V and 6 bases at J, with 13 bases in the middle. Germline CDR1 reads SGHVT; CDR2 reads SQSDAQ. CDR3 length: 13 amino acids.

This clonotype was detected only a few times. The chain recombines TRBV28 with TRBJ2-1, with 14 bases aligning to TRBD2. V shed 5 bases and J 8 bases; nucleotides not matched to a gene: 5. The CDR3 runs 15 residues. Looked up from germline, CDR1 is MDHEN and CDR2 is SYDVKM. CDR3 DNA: TGTGCCAGCAGTGGGGGACTAGCGGGGGTCGATGAGCAGTTCTTC. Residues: CASSGGLAGVDEQFF.

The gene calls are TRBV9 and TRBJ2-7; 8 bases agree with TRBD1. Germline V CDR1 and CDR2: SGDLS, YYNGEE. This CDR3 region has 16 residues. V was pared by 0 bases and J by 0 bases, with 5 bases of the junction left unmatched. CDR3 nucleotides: TGTGCCAGCAGCGTAGGTGACGGACAGGGCTCCTACGAGCAGTACTTC. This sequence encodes CASSVGDGQGSYEQYF.